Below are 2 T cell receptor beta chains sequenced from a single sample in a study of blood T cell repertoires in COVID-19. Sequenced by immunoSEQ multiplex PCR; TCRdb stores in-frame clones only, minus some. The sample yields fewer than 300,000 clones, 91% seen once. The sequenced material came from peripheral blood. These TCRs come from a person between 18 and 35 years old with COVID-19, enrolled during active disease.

CDR3 region: CASGQGWTGNTIYF. In DNA, the CDR3 is TGTGCCAGCGGACAGGGGTGGACTGGAAACACCATATATTTT. This sequence joins TRBV2 and TRBJ1-3; TRBD1 matches 9 bases. Germline-derived CDR1 and CDR2 are SNHLY and FYNNEI. After removal of 8 bases from V and 2 bases from J, the junction contained 4 bases not matched to a gene. The CDR3 runs to 14 residues.

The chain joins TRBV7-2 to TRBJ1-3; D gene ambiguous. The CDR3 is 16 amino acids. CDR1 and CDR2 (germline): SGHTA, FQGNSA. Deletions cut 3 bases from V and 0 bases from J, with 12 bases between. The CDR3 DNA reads TGTGCCAGCAGCTTTGGGCTCCAATTCTCTGGAAACACCATATATTTT. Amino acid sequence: CASSFGLQFSGNTIYF.